Shown below are 26 T cell receptor beta chains from a single sample sequenced in a study of cytomegalovirus exposure and HLA in healthy donors. The primer mix had 60 Vbeta and 13 Jbeta primers. The method was immunoSEQ multiplex PCR; TCRdb's version includes in-frame clones alone and lacks a portion of them. In total, the table holds roughly 140,000 clones. Input material: PBMCs. The receptors originated from a middle-aged man in good health and CMV-seronegative.

The chain has TRBV7-2 and TRBJ2-7, with a weak D call TRBD2 (5 bases). The germline gives CDR1 SGHTA, CDR2 FQGNSA. The CDR3 sequence is 15 residues long. The V end was cut by 0 bases, the J end by 5 bases, with 14 bases between. The CDR3 is CASSLAATSLHEQYF. CDR3 in DNA: TGTGCCAGCAGCTTAGCAGCTACTAGTCTCCACGAGCAGTACTTC.

The V call is TRBV5-1, the J call TRBJ2-2; 7 nucleotides align to TRBD1. The CDR3 length is 16 residues. Germline CDR1 is SGHRS and CDR2 is YFSETQ. After removal of 4 bases from V and 0 bases from J, the junction contained 6 bases not matched to a gene. Written as DNA, the CDR3 is TGCGCCAGCAGCAAGGCCGGGACAGCGAACACCGGGGAGCTGTTTTTT. Protein sequence: CASSKAGTANTGELFF.

The chain is built from TRBV25-1 and TRBJ1-2; perhaps TRBD1 as D (6 bases). CDR3 length equals 13 residues. The V end was cut by 2 bases, the J end by 6 bases, with 10 bases between. In germline, CDR1 is MGHDK, CDR2 SYGVNS. CDR3: CASSERAGDGYTF. For the CDR3, the DNA is TGTGCCAGCAGTGAAAGGGCAGGGGATGGCTACACCTTC.

This chain connects TRBV2 to TRBJ2-7; D may be TRBD1 (5 bases). V was cut by 5 bases and J by 3 bases, with 8 bases left in between. CDR1 and CDR2 (germline): SNHLY, FYNNEI. The CDR3 length is 12 residues. The CDR3 DNA reads as TGTGCCAGCAGTACCGACAGCTACGAGCAGTACTTC. It encodes CASSTDSYEQYF. Full variable domain (rest looked up from reference TRBV2 and TRBJ2-7): EPEVTQTPSHQVTQMGQEVILRCVPISNHLYFYWYRQILGQKVEFLVSFYNNEISEKSEIFDDQFSVERPDGSNFTLKIRSTKLEDSAMYFCASSTDSYEQYFGPGTRLTVT.

This rearrangement joins TRBV9 to TRBJ1-5; 7 positions match TRBD1. The CDR3 has 15 residues. V dropped 3 bases and J dropped 3; count of bases not matched to a gene: 6. Germline CDR1 is SGDLS and CDR2 is YYNGEE. The CDR3 region has the DNA TGTGCCAGCAGCGCCCTAGGACAGGACAATCAGCCCCAGCATTTT. Translated, it gives CASSALGQDNQPQHF.

The V call is TRBV9, the J call TRBJ2-2; tentatively, D is TRBD2 (6 bases). Germline lookup yields CDR1 SGDLS and CDR2 YYNGEE. The CDR3 runs to 14 residues. V was shortened by 3 bases and J by 6 bases, with 12 bases between the two germline ends. DNA of the CDR3: TGTGCCAGCAGCGGGGGGTGGGAGGCCGGGGAGCTGTTTTTT. Its protein is CASSGGWEAGELFF.

The rearrangement uses TRBV4-2 and TRBJ1-2; TRBD1 matches at 8 bases. The V and J ends lost 5 bases and 0 bases, in that order; junction bases with no gene match: 5. This CDR3 region has 15 residues. Germline loops: CDR1 LGHNA, CDR2 YNFKEQ. For the CDR3, the DNA is TGTGCCAGCAGCTCCCGGACAGGGCCTAACTATGGCTACACCTTC. Translation: CASSSRTGPNYGYTF.

This chain joins TRBV11-2 and TRBJ1-5; D call uncertain. CDR3 length: 14 residues. CDR1 and CDR2 (germline): SGHAT, FQNNGV. V was clipped by 5 bases and J by 6 bases, with 14 bases between them. The CDR3 spells CASSIAAGSQPQHF. CDR3 bases: TGTGCCAGCAGCATAGCCGCGGGAAGTCAGCCCCAGCATTTT.

Worth noting for this clone: Other nucleotide sequences from this sample produce the same CDR3. The CDR3 region has the DNA TGTGCCAGCAGCTCCGGACAGGGTTACTACGAGCAGTACTTC. Protein product: CASSSGQGYYEQYF. V is TRBV5-4 and J is TRBJ2-7; 8 bases map to TRBD1. Germline V gives CDR1 SGHNT, CDR2 YYREEE (reference sequence). This CDR3 is built from 14 residues. The ends lost 3 bases at V and 3 bases at J; junction bases unmatched: 5. Variable domain in full (rest from reference TRBV5-4 and TRBJ2-7): ETGVTQSPTHLIKTRGQQVTLRCSSQSGHNTVSWYQQALGQGPQFIFQYYREEENGRGNFPPRFSGLQFPNYSSELNVNALELDDSALYLCASSSGQGYYEQYFGPGTRLTVT.

The chain combines TRBV20-1 with TRBJ2-1; D possibly corresponds to TRBD1 (5 bases). The germline CDR1 and CDR2 sequences are DFQATT and SNEGSKA (reference sequence). Trimming removed 6 bases at V and 4 bases at J, with 7 bases between. The CDR3 is 11 amino acids. CDR3 region: CSATGYNEQFF. In DNA form, the CDR3 reads TGCAGTGCAACAGGATACAATGAGCAGTTCTTC.

V usage is TRBV18 and J usage is TRBJ2-1, with 12 positions matching TRBD2. This CDR3 contains 13 residues. V shed 3 bases, J shed 15 bases, and the junction held 6 bases outside the gene matches. Per the germline V gene, CDR1 is KGHSH and CDR2 is LQKENI. CDR3 residues: CASSPLAGGTWFF. CDR3 bases: TGTGCCAGCTCACCCCTAGCGGGGGGGACTTGGTTCTTC.

The chain employs TRBV9 and TRBJ1-2; maybe TRBD1 (5 bases). Germline CDR1 SGDLS, CDR2 YYNGEE. Trimming shortened V by 3 bases and J by 5 bases, and 11 bases separated the two germline ends. This CDR3 is built from 13 residues. CDR3 loop: CASSARVRYGYTF. The CDR3 DNA follows: TGTGCCAGCAGCGCCAGGGTACGGTATGGCTACACCTTC.

The chain links TRBV18 to TRBJ2-3; tentatively, D is TRBD1 (6 bases). CDR3 length equals 13 residues. Germline V gene sequence: CDR1 KGHSH, CDR2 LQKENI. V was shortened by 4 bases and J by 4 bases, with 9 bases between the two germline ends. The CDR3 sequence: CASSRTDSDTQYF. CDR3 nucleotides: TGTGCCAGCTCACGGACAGATTCAGATACGCAGTATTTT.

The V call is TRBV7-2, the J call TRBJ1-2, with D possibly matching TRBD1 (5 bases). This CDR3 region has 16 residues. Germline V CDR1 and CDR2: SGHTA, FQGNSA. Trimming cost V 5 bases and J 7 bases, with 23 bases left between them. The DNA of the CDR3 is TGTGCCAGCAGCCCTCCTTTACGGGACCGGGACTTTGGCTACACCTTC. Its translation: CASSPPLRDRDFGYTF.

The chain combines TRBV4-1 with TRBJ1-3; D call uncertain. The CDR3 contains 19 residues. Deletions cut 0 bases from V and 0 bases from J, with 18 bases between. Per the germline V gene, CDR1 is MGHRA and CDR2 is YSYEKL. The CDR3 loop reads CASSQEAGTKTRSGNTIYF. The CDR3 DNA is TGCGCCAGCAGCCAAGAGGCGGGAACTAAAACTCGCTCTGGAAACACCATATATTTT.

This chain joins TRBV29-1 and TRBJ2-1; 7 positions match TRBD1. V lost 5 bases to trimming and J lost 3 bases; unmatched junction nucleotides: 7. This CDR3 is built from 14 residues. Germline values: CDR1 SQVTM, CDR2 ANQGSEA. CDR3 DNA: TGCAGCGTTATGGGACAGTTAGTCTACAATGAGCAGTTCTTC. It translates to CSVMGQLVYNEQFF.

This chain links TRBV4-3 with TRBJ1-5; tentatively, D is TRBD1 (5 bases). Germline values: CDR1 LGHNA, CDR2 YSLEER. This CDR3 has 14 amino acids. Between the trimmed V and J ends, which lost 0 bases and 6 bases, there was a span of 9 bases. As DNA, the CDR3 is TGCGCCAGCAGCCAAGAGGTTCAGGGTCAGCCCCAGCATTTT. This encodes CASSQEVQGQPQHF.

This chain connects TRBV14 to TRBJ2-1, with 8 bases matching TRBD2. Germline-derived CDR1 and CDR2 are SGHDN and FVKESK. V was clipped by 0 bases and J by 5 bases; unmatched bases: 6. The CDR3 sequence is 16 residues long. CDR3 region: CASSQDPGGVHNEQFF. The CDR3 DNA reads TGTGCCAGCAGCCAAGATCCGGGAGGGGTCCACAATGAGCAGTTCTTC. The entire variable domain, with the rest obtained from reference TRBV14 and TRBJ2-1, is as follows: EAGVTQFPSHSVIEKGQTVTLRCDPISGHDNLYWYRRVMGKEIKFLLHFVKESKQDESGMPNNRFLAERTGGTYSTLKVQPAELEDSGVYFCASSQDPGGVHNEQFFGPGTRLTVL.

The genes are TRBV9 and TRBJ2-5; 11 bases agree with TRBD2. The CDR3 sequence is 15 residues long. Germline V gene lookup returns CDR1 SGDLS and CDR2 YYNGEE. Trimming at V came to 3 bases and at J to 6 bases, leaving 7 bases not matched to a gene. CDR3 in DNA: TGTGCCAGCAGCGGAGGGTCTAGCGGGGGGCAGACCCAGTACTTC. It translates to CASSGGSSGGQTQYF.

The chain links TRBV7-3 to TRBJ1-6; D is unclear. The CDR3 totals 16 residues. Germline CDR1 is SGHTA and CDR2 is FQGTGA. V dropped 2 bases and J dropped 5 bases, with 13 bases sitting between them. CDR3 DNA: TGTGCCAGCAGCTTAGGGCCCTTCTGGGATAATTCACCCCTCCACTTT. It codes for CASSLGPFWDNSPLHF.

CDR3 coding DNA: TGCGCCAGCAGCTTGGAAGGGGGCAAGACTGAAGCTTTCTTT. This codes for CASSLEGGKTEAFF. V gene TRBV5-1 combines with J gene TRBJ1-1, with 7 positions matching TRBD1. CDR1 SGHRS and CDR2 YFSETQ come from the germline V gene. The CDR3 is made up of 14 amino acids. Trimming cost V 0 bases and J 5 bases; bases outside gene matches: 4.

The chain carries TRBV7-2 and TRBJ1-1, with D perhaps matching TRBD1 (5 bases). Trimming left V 5 bases short and J 5 bases short, with 18 bases between. This CDR3 is 15 amino acids long. Per the germline V gene, CDR1 is SGHTA and CDR2 is FQGNSA. Here the CDR3 reads CASSRGEAGRTEAFF. The CDR3, as DNA: TGTGCCAGCAGCCGGGGGGAGGCGGGCAGGACTGAAGCTTTCTTT.

The chain couples TRBV5-1 to TRBJ1-2; 8 bases fit TRBD1. J was trimmed by 8 bases and V by 1 base; bases with no gene match: 7. The CDR3 loop spans 14 amino acids. Germline CDR1 reads SGHRS; CDR2 reads YFSETQ. CDR3 in DNA: TGCGCCAGCAGCTTGCCGGGACAGGAAGGGGGCTACACCTTC. Its protein product is CASSLPGQEGGYTF.

In regard to this clone: One end of the junction does not line up with germline, which may come from a read error. The rearrangement joins TRBV25-1 to TRBJ1-4, with D tentatively TRBD1 (5 bases). Germline V lookup: CDR1 MGHDK, CDR2 SYGVNS. CDR3 size: 15 residues. This CDR3 is CASSDREGLRERLFF. The CDR3 coding sequence is TGTGCCAGCAGTGATAGGGAGGGGTTAAGGGAAAGACTGTTTTTT.

The chain recombines TRBV19 with TRBJ2-3; D might be TRBD1 (6 bases). Germline lookup yields CDR1 LNHDA and CDR2 SQIVND (reference sequence). CDR3 length equals 15 residues. V was cut by 7 bases and J by 4 bases, with 18 bases left in between. CDR3 coding DNA: TGTGCCAGTATAGGTTGGGGCAGGGGATCAGATACGCAGTATTTT. Translated: CASIGWGRGSDTQYF.

The CDR3 sequence: CASSEYGTGTPYEQYF. The CDR3 nucleotides are TGTGCCAGCAGTGAGTACGGGACAGGTACCCCCTACGAGCAGTACTTC. This chain links TRBV25-1 with TRBJ2-7; 8 nucleotides align to TRBD1. Germline trimming cut 3 bases from V and 2 bases from J; bases unmatched to any gene: 9. Germline V gene sequence: CDR1 MGHDK, CDR2 SYGVNS. This CDR3 is 16 amino acids long.